Below are 2 T cell receptor beta chains sequenced from a single sample in a study of radiotherapy plus CTLA-4 blockade in lung cancer. Produced via immunoSEQ multiplex PCR; TCRdb's table is partial and in-frame only. The sample includes about 24,000 clones, 70% to 75% of them seen just once. The specimen comprised peripheral blood, sampled from a patient treated with radiotherapy plus ipilimumab. The receptors shown here come from a human donor with non-small cell lung cancer whose response to radiotherapy plus ipilimumab could not be evaluated.

This chain links TRBV6-5 with TRBJ2-3, with 8 bases that match TRBD2. CDR1 is MNHEY, CDR2 SVGAGI, per germline. This CDR3 has 14 amino acids. The V gene end was trimmed by 6 bases and the J gene end by 5 bases; junction bases not matched to a gene: 7. CDR3 in amino acids: CASRVSGSGDTQYF. DNA of the CDR3: TGTGCCAGCAGGGTCAGCGGGAGTGGAGATACGCAGTATTTT.

This clone was observed once. The rearrangement joins TRBV5-1 to TRBJ2-7; 9 positions agree with TRBD2. The CDR3 consists of 15 residues. Trimming at V came to 0 bases and at J to 2 bases, leaving 3 bases not matched to a gene. CDR1 and CDR2 from the germline V gene are SGHRS and YFSETQ. The CDR3 nucleotides are TGCGCCAGCAGCTTGGACCCTAGCGGGGCCTACGAGCAGTACTTC. Protein: CASSLDPSGAYEQYF.